This T cell receptor beta chain originates from a study of PD-L1 blockade in urothelial cancer. For the study at large: Anywhere from 0 to 3 prior chemotherapy regimens had been received by patients.

The length of the CDR3 is 13 residues. V lost 3 bases, J lost 1 base, and 4 bases lay in between. In germline, CDR1 is WSHSY, CDR2 SAAADI. The time point denotes: pretreatment peripheral blood. Metastatic or locally advanced urothelial carcinoma was present in the patients. Using immunoSEQ multiplex PCR, the repertoire was profiled, and TCRdb retains in-frame clones only, with some absent. The table has about 74,000 clones, 90% seen once. This clone has just one count. The rearrangement joins TRBV10-2 to TRBJ1-5; the D is unclear. Specimen: PBMCs, collected around atezolizumab (anti-PD-L1) treatment. The receptor was isolated from a man aged 70 or older with urothelial cancer. The CDR3 coding sequence is TGCGCCAGCAGTGATGGCAGCAATCAGCCCCAGCATTTT. Translating it yields CASSDGSNQPQHF.